This T cell receptor (beta chain) was sequenced during a study of T-cell reconstitution after alpha-beta-depleted transplantation in children. This clonotype was picked up many times. Trimming cost V 4 bases and J 0 bases, with 16 bases left between them. The CDR3 runs 17 residues. The germline V gene encodes CDR1 SEHNR and CDR2 FQNEAQ (reference sequence). This sample's TCRbeta library carried unique molecular identifier barcodes. TCRdb recomputed calls from the PCR reads with MiXCR, one row per CDR3 protein. The sample includes 440,000 or so distinct CDR3 sequences, 11% of them seen just once. The source of this sequence is a human donor who donated a stem cell graft to a child with acute myeloid leukemia. The chain combines TRBV7-9 with TRBJ1-3; TRBD1 is a possible D gene (5 bases). This specimen consisted of PBMCs from the stem cell graft donor, obtained from the stem cell graft. Written as DNA, the CDR3 is TGTGCCAGCAGCTCCTACCTAGGGACCGACTCTGGAAACACCATATATTTT. Translation gives CASSSYLGTDSGNTIYF.